This entry concerns a single T cell receptor beta chain. Antigen unknown. These data come from a study of cytomegalovirus exposure and HLA in healthy donors. Overall study results and limits: With high specificity and sensitivity, the classifier reportedly diagnosed cytomegalovirus status.

V dropped 4 bases and J dropped 6; count of bases not matched to a gene: 5. The germline gives CDR1 KGHSH, CDR2 LQKENI. This CDR3 has 14 residues. It was with 60 Vbeta and 13 Jbeta primers that the PCR ran. Here immunoSEQ multiplex PCR was the method, and the copy in TCRdb shows in-frame clones only, minus some. Of some 130,000 clones in the sample, around four fifths are singletons; the top ten hold roughly 7%. This chain uses TRBV18 with TRBJ2-1; 8 bases map to TRBD1. This clonotype originated in a male donor in good health and CMV-seronegative. Sequencing was performed on PBMCs. As DNA, the CDR3 is TGTGCCAGCTCACAGGACAGGGTGGGCAATGAGCAGTTCTTC. Amino acid sequence: CASSQDRVGNEQFF. Full variable domain (outside the CDR3, taken from reference TRBV18 and TRBJ2-1): NAGVMQNPRHLVRRRGQEARLRCSPMKGHSHVYWYRQLPEEGLKFMVYLQKENIIDESGMPKERFSAEFPKEGPSILRIQQVVRGDSAAYFCASSQDRVGNEQFFGPGTRLTVL.